The 2 T cell receptor beta chains below come from one sample, sequenced in a study of blood T cell repertoires in COVID-19 (dated by TCRdb to about 2020). Library generation was performed with the immunoSEQ multiplex PCR assay. TCRdb carries this immuneACCESS record with in-frame sequences only. Its versions omit some clonotypes, under half of them owing to an unresolved V gene in the studies checked, with the rest unexplained. The sample records 200,000 to 250,000 clones, about 81% of which are singletons. The ten largest clones represent 8.2% of the sample. What was sequenced was peripheral blood. Receptors originate from a woman older than 75 with COVID-19, enrolled during active disease.

In this sample, this clone turned up once. V is TRBV6-6 and J is TRBJ1-5; 8 bases fit TRBD1. The CDR3 has 16 amino acids. J lost 6 bases, V lost 2 bases, and 9 bases had no gene match. The germline CDR1 and CDR2 sequences are MNHNY and SVGAGI (reference sequence). The CDR3 sequence is CASSYTQGAQGQPQHF. The CDR3 region has the DNA TGTGCCAGCAGTTACACCCAGGGGGCTCAGGGTCAGCCCCAGCATTTT.

The J gene is TRBJ1-2, the V gene TRBV6-2 or TRBV6-3; tentative D call: TRBD1 (5 bases). CDR1 and CDR2 from the germline V gene are MNHEY and SVGEGT. V lost 5 bases, J lost 8 bases, and 9 bases lay in between. CDR3 length equals 11 residues. CDR3 in DNA: TGTGCCAGCAGTCAGGGCTCGGGCTACACCTTC. Amino acids: CASSQGSGYTF.